The sequence of this TCR beta chain was determined in a study of control samples from healthy donors and cancer patients. V was clipped by 3 bases and J by 8 bases; unmatched bases: 6. Per germline, CDR1 SGHRS and CDR2 YFSETQ. This CDR3 has 13 residues. Sequenced by immunoSEQ multiplex PCR; TCRdb stores in-frame clones only, minus some. Of some 150,000 clones in the sample, more than 90% were seen once. This TCR was recovered from a man younger than 40 in good health. The chain combines TRBV5-1 with TRBJ1-2, with 8 bases aligning to TRBD1. The specimen sequenced was blood. CDR3 bases: TGCGCCAGCAGCTCACAGGGGGGCGGAGGCTACACCTTC. It specifies CASSSQGGGGYTF. The entire variable domain, with the rest obtained from reference TRBV5-1 and TRBJ1-2, is as follows: KAGVTQTPRYLIKTRGQQVTLSCSPISGHRSVSWYQQTPGQGLQFLFEYFSETQRNKGNFPGRFSGRQFSNSRSEMNVSTLELGDSALYLCASSSQGGGGYTFGSGTRLTVV.